This T cell receptor beta chain comes out of a study of vaccination and CD4 T cells after COVID-19. Looking at the study overall: The convalescents, six males and four females, included two who were Hispanic. Each post-COVID sample was drawn after diagnosis, and the median interval was roughly 97 days (range 35 to 161).

Described time point: late sampling 161 to 241 days after vaccination in a few convalescent patients. The treatment here: roughly 10-day PBMC culture with coronavirus spike peptide pools or control peptides (ViraFEST assay). US Alpha, Beta and Delta variants postdated the positive PCR dates, which ran from March to December 2020. Cultures used a few million PBMCs per well, about 10 IU/ml IL-2 and about 10 ug/ml peptides. In this sample, this clonotype turned up once. Its matching antigen is unknown. An Oncomine TCR Beta short-read assay was used to sequence the DNA from cultured CD4+ T cells. TCRdb recomputed calls from the PCR reads with MiXCR, one row per CDR3 protein. This repertoire shows 20,000 to 25,000 distinct CDR3 sequences, 46% found once; its top ten account for more than 10%. Trimming shortened V by 2 bases and J by 0 bases, and 7 bases separated the two germline ends. The CDR3 is 14 residues long. Germline V lookup: CDR1 KGHSH, CDR2 LQKENI.

The TCR comes from a human donor who had recovered from COVID-19. J is TRBJ1-1 and V is TRBV18, with D unclear. The sequencing here drew on CD4+ T cells from blood, cultured in vitro, taken about 7 months after SARS-CoV-2 vaccination. The CDR3 DNA reads TGTGCCAGCTCACCAGGGCGGCTGAACACTGAAGCTTTCTTT. This gives the protein CASSPGRLNTEAFF.